This T cell receptor beta chain stems from a study of blood T cell repertoires in COVID-19. Study-wide background: Sites across the United States, Italy and Spain contributed samples from acute and convalescent COVID-19. PBMCs, B-cell-depleted T cells, or T cells were the source of the cDNA or gDNA that made up the material.

V trimming: 1 base; J trimming: 4 bases; junction bases outside the gene matches: 4. Germline V gene sequence: CDR1 MGHDK, CDR2 SYGVNS. The CDR3 consists of 15 residues. Authors' methods: Estimation of nucleated cell counts was performed using reference gene primer amplification. The protocol was immunoSEQ multiplex PCR, while the TCRdb copy is restricted to in-frame clones and leaves out a portion. The V and J calls and clone size were taken over from that table, and D and trimming were inferred from the DNA. The sample has tens of thousands of clones, 80% to 90% seen once. This clonotype originated in a woman in her 70s in a cohort sampled during active COVID-19. The specimen sequenced was peripheral blood. The genes are TRBV25-1 and TRBJ1-1; 9 bases map to TRBD1. The CDR3 region is CASSEWGTGSTEAFF. CDR3 coding DNA: TGTGCCAGCAGTGAATGGGGGACAGGGAGCACTGAAGCTTTCTTT. Supplemented by reference TRBV25-1 and TRBJ1-1, the full variable domain reads EADIYQTPRYLVIGTGKKITLECSQTMGHDKMYWYQQDPGMELHLIHYSYGVNSTEKGDLSSESTVSRIRTEHFPLTLESARPSHTSQYLCASSEWGTGSTEAFFGQGTRLTVV.